The clone carrying this T cell receptor beta chain was found once. These data come from a study of blood T cell repertoires in COVID-19. Whole-study context: The cDNA or gDNA used as material had been derived from T cells, B-cell-depleted T cells, or PBMCs.

Source study methods: Reference gene primer amplification gave nucleated cell count estimates. Data came from immunoSEQ multiplex PCR; TCRdb stores just in-frame clones and leaves some out. V and J calls and clone size are as listed in that table; D and trimming were resolved from the DNA. The table shows around 400,000 clones, with 89% occurring only once. This CDR3 region has 13 residues. CDR1 and CDR2 from the germline V gene are MNHEY and SVGAGI. The V segment lost 6 bases and the J segment 9 bases; nucleotides outside the gene matches: 5. Clinical history reported by participants formed the basis on which cohorts were assigned. Recovered Cohort 3 donors showed two negative PCRs, clearance, or symptom resolution.

V gene TRBV6-5 combines with J gene TRBJ1-6, with 7 positions matching TRBD1. Sequenced input: PBMCs or T cells enriched from blood (not recorded which). This TCR was sampled from a woman in her thirties who had recovered from COVID-19. This CDR3 is CASREGQLSPLHF. The CDR3 DNA sequence: TGTGCCAGCAGGGAGGGACAGCTTTCACCCCTCCACTTT.